The TCR beta chain described here comes from a study of vaccination effects on CD4 cells after COVID-19. A remark on this clone: Antigen: not known.

Sequencing was performed with immunoSEQ multiplex PCR; in TCRdb, only in-frame clones are kept and a portion is missing. The data show approximately 74,000 clones, around 69% seen once. Once cultured for roughly 10 days, the cells underwent separation to obtain CD4+ T cells. Of the BNT162b2 and mRNA-1273 vaccines, participants received two doses of one or the other. The V gene's germline CDR1 is SNHLY and CDR2 FYNNEI. The CDR3 extends over 15 amino acids. Unmatched junction bases numbered 5, after V lost 1 base and J lost 6 bases. V and J are TRBV2 and TRBJ2-7, with 11 bases matching TRBD2. This material consisted of CD4+ T cells from PBMCs cultured without peptide, taken after COVID-19 vaccination. This receptor was obtained from a human donor who received a COVID-19 vaccine. The CDR3, as DNA: TGTGCCAGCAGTGAAGGGACTAGCGGGCGGCTCGAGCAGTACGTC. Translated, it gives CASSEGTSGRLEQYV.